The rows below give T cell receptor beta chains drawn from one sample of a study of cytomegalovirus exposure and HLA in healthy donors. The table came from immunoSEQ multiplex PCR; TCRdb's copy has only in-frame clones and leaves some out. Of about 200,000 clones listed, roughly 86% are singletons. Sequencing used PBMCs. The receptor source for this set is a woman under 30 in good health and CMV-seronegative. The CDR3 runs from the conserved cysteine through the conserved F or W. D genes are given only for firm matches. Not all rows give a size; the values are once, few, many and, for expanded clones, a class.

NA	TRBV5-1	NA	TRBJ2-7	TGCGCCAGCAGCTTGGGGGTTCAAGCGGGCGAGCAGTACTTC	CASSLGVQAGEQYF
NA	TRBV30	TRBD1	TRBJ2-7	TGTGCCTGGATGGGGGACAGGGTAGACGAGCAGTACTTC	CAWMGDRVDEQYF
NA	TRBV7-8	TRBD1	TRBJ2-2	TGTGCCAGCAGCGGACCGACAGGGGACACCGGGGAGCTGTTTTTT	CASSGPTGDTGELFF
NA	TRBV11-3	TRBD1	TRBJ2-1	TGTGCCAGCAAGGGACAGGGGAATGAGCAGTTCTTC	CASKGQGNEQFF
NA	TRBV4-1	TRBD1	TRBJ2-7	TGCGCCAGCAGCCAGGCGACAGGGGGGTACGAGCAGTACTTC	CASSQATGGYEQYF
NA	TRBV27	TRBD2	TRBJ2-2	TGTGCCAGCAGTCCCCCGGGACTAGCGGTAGTCGGCACCGGGGAGCTGTTTTTT	CASSPPGLAVVGTGELFF
NA	TRBV4-3	NA	TRBJ1-4	TGCGCCAGCAGCCAAGATCTTTCTCGGAGGCTGGGTAATGAAAAACTGTTTTTT	CASSQDLSRRLGNEKLFF
few	TRBV15	TRBD1	TRBJ1-6	TGTGCCACCAGCGGGGACAGGGCCGTCGGTTCCCTCCACTTT	CATSGDRAVGSLHF
NA	TRBV6-1	NA	TRBJ2-5	TGTGCCAGCAGCCAGACAGGACAAGAGACCCAGTACTTC	CASSQTGQETQYF
NA	TRBV7-8	NA	TRBJ2-7	TGTGCCAGCAGTTTAGAGAGTTACGAGCAGTACTTC	CASSLESYEQYF
few	TRBV2	NA	TRBJ1-5	TGTGCCAGCAGTGACTTGCGGGGATCCCAGCCCCAGCATTTT	CASSDLRGSQPQHF
few	TRBV2	NA	TRBJ1-5	TGTGCCAGCACCAAGGACACGAGGTTTAATCAGCCCCAGCATTTT	CASTKDTRFNQPQHF
NA	TRBV7-6	NA	TRBJ2-5	TGTGCCAGCAGCTTAGTACCGGGATCTAGGGAGACCCAGTACTTC	CASSLVPGSRETQYF
NA	TRBV20-1	TRBD2	TRBJ2-3	TGCAGTGCGGGACTAGTCGAGCAGTATTTT	CSAGLVEQYF
few	TRBV5-1	TRBD1	TRBJ1-1	TGCGCCAGCAGCTTCGGGACAGCCGAAGCTTTCTTT	CASSFGTAEAFF
few	TRBV5-1	NA	TRBJ2-1	TGCGCCAGCAATGGGGGCGGTAACAATGAGCAGTTCTTC	CASNGGGNNEQFF
NA	TRBV27	TRBD1	TRBJ1-6	TGTGCCAGCAGTTCTACAGGGGGCGCGTCCGGGTCACCCCTCCACTTT	CASSSTGGASGSPLHF
NA	TRBV7-3	TRBD1	TRBJ1-2	TGTGCCAGCAGCTCTCAGAGCAGGGGGTACCGCTATGGCTACACCTTC	CASSSQSRGYRYGYTF
NA	TRBV9	TRBD1	TRBJ1-3	TGTGCCAGCAGCGTAGGGGACAGGGGATACTCTGGAAACACCATATATTTT	CASSVGDRGYSGNTIYF
NA	TRBV2	NA	TRBJ1-1	TGTGCCAGAGAACAGGGCACTGAAGCTTTCTTT	CAREQGTEAFF
few	TRBV2	NA	TRBJ2-1	TGTGCCAGCAGTCTTTCGGGGGAGGTTTACAATGAGCAGTTCTTC	CASSLSGEVYNEQFF
NA	TRBV12-1	NA	TRBJ2-7	TGTGCCAGCAGCCCGGGAGCCGGCCCGGTAGAGCAGTACTTC	CASSPGAGPVEQYF
NA	TRBV6-1	NA	TRBJ2-3	TGTGCCAGCAGTGAAGTTGGCGGGCCGAGCACAGATACGCAGTATTTT	CASSEVGGPSTDTQYF
NA	TRBV7-9	TRBD2	TRBJ2-1	TGTGCCAGCAGCTTAGCAGGACTAGGCAATGAGCAGTTCTTC	CASSLAGLGNEQFF
NA	TRBV19	NA	TRBJ1-3	TGTGCCAGTAGTCCCATGGGGACAAGGAACTCTGGAAACACCATATATTTT	CASSPMGTRNSGNTIYF
NA	TRBV4-1	TRBD2	TRBJ2-7	TGCGCCAGCAGCCAGGGGGGGAGGGACTACCGAATTGACGAGCAGTACTTC	CASSQGGRDYRIDEQYF
NA	TRBV7-9	TRBD2	TRBJ2-3	TGTGCCAGCAGCTTAGCGGCTAGCGGGGGCTCGGTAGATACGCAGTATTTT	CASSLAASGGSVDTQYF
NA	TRBV5-1	NA	TRBJ2-3	TGCGCCAGCAGCTTGGGTGGCGGGACTAGCACAGATACGCAGTATTTT	CASSLGGGTSTDTQYF
few	TRBV4-1	TRBD2	TRBJ2-3	TGCGCCAGCAGCCAAGGGATAGCGGGGGTTCTCACAGATACGCAGTATTTT	CASSQGIAGVLTDTQYF
NA	TRBV5-6	NA	TRBJ2-3	TGTGCCAGCAGCGGGACCTTAACAAGGGGCCAGGGGACAGATACGCAGTATTTT	CASSGTLTRGQGTDTQYF
NA	TRBV7-9	TRBD1	TRBJ1-1	TGTGCCAGCAGCTCGGACAGGCGGGAAGCTTTCTTT	CASSSDRREAFF
NA	TRBV4-1	NA	TRBJ1-4	TGCGCCAGCAGCCACTCGGCGGAACATGAAAAACTGTTTTTT	CASSHSAEHEKLFF
NA	TRBV28	TRBD1	TRBJ1-1	TGTGCCAGCATCACTTGGGGACAGGGGAACACTGAAGCTTTCTTT	CASITWGQGNTEAFF
NA	TRBV25-1	TRBD1	TRBJ1-1	TGTGCCAGCAGTCCTTCGGACAGGGGTTCCACTGAAGCTTTCTTT	CASSPSDRGSTEAFF
NA	TRBV11-2	TRBD2	TRBJ2-5	TGTGCCAGCAGCTCTCCCTGGGAGCGGGGGGCCGGAGAGACCCAGTACTTC	CASSSPWERGAGETQYF
NA	TRBV7-8	TRBD2	TRBJ2-1	TGTGCCAGCAGCACCCGGGACTCGGGGAGGGCTACCTTTACCTACAATGAGCAGTTCTTC	CASSTRDSGRATFTYNEQFF
NA	TRBV4-1	NA	TRBJ2-7	TGCGCCAGCAGCCAAGGCCGGACAGACGAGCAGTACTTC	CASSQGRTDEQYF
NA	TRBV28	NA	TRBJ1-6	TGTGCCAGCAGACCGCGACGCCAGGGGCATAATTCACCCCTCCACTTT	CASRPRRQGHNSPLHF
NA	TRBV18	NA	TRBJ2-7	TGTGCCAGCTCACAGGCTAGCTCCTACGAGCAGTACTTC	CASSQASSYEQYF
NA	TRBV5-1	NA	TRBJ2-7	TGCGCCAGCAGCCCCTCTGACGAGCAGTACTTC	CASSPSDEQYF
NA	TRBV30	NA	TRBJ1-2	TGTGCCTGGAGTCAACAGGGCTATGGCTACACCTTC	CAWSQQGYGYTF
NA	TRBV30	TRBD2	TRBJ2-3	TGTGCCTGGAGTGCGCTGAGACTAGCGGGGTCTTCATCAGATACGCAGTATTTT	CAWSALRLAGSSSDTQYF
NA	TRBV29-1	NA	TRBJ1-1	TGCAGCGTTGCAGGGTCTAACACTGAAGCTTTCTTT	CSVAGSNTEAFF